Presented here are 24 T cell receptor beta chains from one specimen sequenced in a study of tissue T cells after allogeneic stem cell transplantation. The data were produced by immunoSEQ multiplex PCR, yet TCRdb's version contains in-frame clones alone and is incomplete. This sample has tens of thousands of clones, with 73% found just once. Sequencing input: sorted cells pooled from one or two spleens. Source of these receptors: a pool of C57BL/6 mice in good health.

This clone showed up just once. Each gene name is a mouse one. The read finishes 1 residue shy of the CDR3 end, and the germline J gene is used to complete it. The rearrangement joins TRBV21 to TRBJ2-3; 9 bases are shared with TRBD2. TRBV21 is given ORF status, its function remaining uncertain. This CDR3 spans 15 amino acids. V shed 2 bases, J shed 2 bases, and the junction held 2 bases outside the gene matches. CDR3 protein: CASSQPGGVAETLYF. The CDR3 DNA, read in part, is TGTGCTAGCAGTCAACCTGGGGGGGTTGCAGAAACGCTGTAT.

Notes on this clone: Mouse gene names and germline throughout. The CDR3 end is not reached by the read, which stops 1 residue before it; the germline J gene fills it in. V gene TRBV13-2 combines with J gene TRBJ2-2; a possible D gene is TRBD1 (6 bases). The CDR3 has 14 residues. Germline loops: CDR1 NNHNN, CDR2 SYGAGS (reference sequence). V shed 3 bases and J shed 4 bases, with 10 bases lying between them. The CDR3 loop is CASGGTDLTGQLYF. CDR3 bases read: TGTGCCAGCGGTGGGACAGATCTCACCGGGCAGCTCTAC.

A note on this clone: Gene names refer to mouse genes. The missing CDR3 end, 1 residue past where the read stops, is filled in from the germline J gene. This chain links TRBV15 with TRBJ2-2, with TRBD1 identical over 8 bases. This CDR3 contains 15 residues. Germline values: CDR1 SGHND, CDR2 FRSKSL. V shed 1 base and J 2 bases; nucleotides not matched to a gene: 0. The CDR3 region is CASSLDRGNTGQLYF. The sequenced CDR3 bases are TGTGCCAGCAGTTTAGACAGGGGGAACACCGGGCAGCTCTAC. Complete variable domain (other parts from reference TRBV15 and TRBJ2-2): DAGVTQTPRHEVAEKGQTIILKCEPVSGHNDLFWYRQTKIQGLELLSYFRSKSLMEDGGAFKDRFKAEMLNSSFSTLKIQPTEPKDSAVYLCASSLDRGNTGQLYFGEGSKLTVL.

This clone has a handful of counts. Gene names refer to mouse genes. Read data end 1 residue before the CDR3 end; the end is taken from the germline J gene. The chain is built from TRBV2 and TRBJ1-4, with TRBD1 matching 8 bases. The germline V gene has CDR1 LGHNA and CDR2 YSYQKL. After removal of 1 base from V and 1 base from J, the junction contained 2 bases not matched to a gene. The CDR3 contains 16 residues. The sequenced part of the CDR3 DNA is TGTGCCAGCAGCCAAGCCGGGACAGGTTCCAACGAAAGATTATTT. Translated, it gives CASSQAGTGSNERLF. The CDR3 in its entirety is CASSQAGTGSNERLFF.

A note on this clone: Gene names are mouse gene names. With the read ending 1 residue before the CDR3 end, the germline J gene is used to fill in that end. This sequence joins TRBV20 and TRBJ1-2; 8 bases match TRBD1. Trimming at V came to 5 bases and at J to 6 bases, leaving 2 bases not matched to a gene. The CDR3 extends over 11 amino acids. Germline values: CDR1 GFQATS, CDR2 STVNSAI. CDR3 DNA, as far as it was read: TGTGGTGCTTGGACAGGGCCCGACTACACC. Amino acids: CGAWTGPDYT. The CDR3, in full, reads CGAWTGPDYTF.

Remarks on this clone: Gene names are mouse gene names. The observed sequence ends 1 residue before the CDR3 terminus, with the missing tail filled in from the germline J gene. The chain carries TRBV16 and TRBJ2-5; D might be TRBD1 (5 bases). The CDR3 is 13 amino acids. Germline loops: CDR1 SGHSA, CDR2 FRNQAP. Trimming removed 1 base from V and 4 bases from J, with 6 bases in between. The CDR3 spells CASSLGTKDTQYF. The CDR3 DNA, read in part, is TGTGCAAGCAGCTTAGGGACAAAAGACACCCAGTAC.

Note on this clone: The genes and germline here are from mouse. The read ends 1 residue early relative to the CDR3; the germline J gene fills the gap. J is TRBJ2-7 and V is TRBV5, with 11 bases aligning to TRBD1. The germline V gene encodes CDR1 LGHNA and CDR2 YNLKQL (reference sequence). The CDR3 spans 13 residues. Unmatched junction bases numbered 3, after V lost 4 bases and J lost 7 bases. Incomplete CDR3 DNA: TGTGCCAGCAGCCCGGACAGGGGGCGAGAACAGTAC. This codes for CASSPDRGREQY. The whole CDR3 sequence is CASSPDRGREQYF.

Notes on this clone: The listed genes are named as in mouse. The observed sequence ends 1 residue before the CDR3 terminus, with the missing tail filled in from the germline J gene. The chain joins TRBV13-3 to TRBJ2-5, with TRBD1 identical over 9 bases. CDR3 length equals 13 residues. The junction had 6 bases not matched to a gene; V was cut back by 7 bases and J by 6 bases. Germline V CDR1 and CDR2: NNHDY, SYVADS. CDR3 loop: CASRGQGGDTQYF. CDR3 DNA (partial): TGTGCCAGCCGGGGACAGGGTGGGGACACCCAGTAC. Full variable domain (remainder filled in from reference TRBV13-3 and TRBJ2-5): EAAVTQSPRSKVAVTGGKVTLSCHQTNNHDYMYWYRQDTGHGLRLIHYSYVADSTEKGDIPDGYKASRPSQENFSLILELASLSQTAVYFCASRGQGGDTQYFGPGTRLLVL.

A word on this clone: The germline and genes are mouse ones. The read ends 1 residue shy of where the CDR3 ends; the end is completed using the germline J gene. The chain has TRBV13-3 and TRBJ2-3; D not certain. This CDR3 is built from 12 residues. CDR1 is NNHDY and CDR2 is SYVADS in the germline V gene. Between the trimmed V and J ends, which lost 1 base and 6 bases, there was a span of 6 bases. The CDR3 reads CASSDRSETLYF. The CDR3 bases that were read are TGTGCCAGCAGTGATAGGAGCGAAACGCTGTAT.

A remark on this clone: Gene names refer to mouse genes. With the read ending 1 residue before the CDR3 end, the germline J gene is used to fill in that end. J is TRBJ1-4 and V is TRBV1; D may be TRBD1 (5 bases). Germline V lookup: CDR1 NSQYPW, CDR2 LRSPGD (reference sequence). The CDR3 covers 15 residues. V was cut by 0 bases and J by 0 bases, with 5 bases left in between. CDR3 in amino acids: CTCSAEGVSNERLFF. CDR3 DNA (partial): TGCACCTGCAGTGCAGAAGGGGTTTCCAACGAAAGATTATTT.

This clone was counted a few times. The genes are named according to mouse. The same CDR3 is also encoded by other DNA sequences in this sample. The CDR3 spells CASSDAGTGNTLYF. The covered CDR3 bases are TGTGCCAGCAGTGATGCAGGGACTGGAAATACGCTCTAT. This rearrangement joins TRBV13-1 to TRBJ1-3; the D gene is possibly TRBD1 (5 bases). Read sequence stops 1 residue before the CDR3 end, and the germline J gene provides the missing end. This CDR3 has 14 residues. Trimming cost V 0 bases and J 2 bases, with 6 bases left between them. In germline, CDR1 is NSHNY, CDR2 SYGAGN.

In regard to this clone: Here the gene names and germline are mouse. Read data end 1 residue before the CDR3 end; the end is taken from the germline J gene. The chain has TRBV5 and TRBJ2-5; possible D gene TRBD2, 6 bases. The CDR3 totals 15 residues. The germline CDR1 and CDR2 sequences are LGHNA and YNLKQL (reference sequence). Deletions cut 0 bases from V and 1 base from J, with 8 bases between. CDR3 sequence reads: CASSQDWGYQDTQYF. The CDR3 bases that were read are TGTGCCAGCAGCCAAGATTGGGGGTACCAAGACACCCAGTAC.

To note about this clone: These gene names are mouse names. The read stops 1 residue short of the end of the CDR3; the missing end is completed from the germline J gene. The gene calls are TRBV13-3 and TRBJ1-3; D might be TRBD1 (5 bases). Germline lookup yields CDR1 NNHDY and CDR2 SYVADS. This CDR3 region has 13 residues. V lost 7 bases and J 0 bases, leaving 8 bases between the germline ends. CDR3 sequence: CASSQDSGNTLYF. Partial CDR3 DNA: TGTGCCAGCTCACAGGATTCTGGAAATACGCTCTAT.

About this clone itself: Each gene name is a mouse one. The missing CDR3 end, 1 residue past where the read stops, is filled in from the germline J gene. The chain uses TRBV19 and TRBJ2-7, with D perhaps matching TRBD2 (7 bases). Germline CDR1 reads FNHDT; CDR2 reads SITEND (reference sequence). Trimming took 4 bases from V and 3 from J, leaving 11 bases between them. The CDR3 has 13 residues. CDR3 DNA, as far as it was read: TGTGCCAGCAGTCCGGGGGGCTTCTATGAACAGTAC. It yields the protein CASSPGGFYEQY. The entire CDR3 sequence reads CASSPGGFYEQYF.

For this clone: Mouse gene names apply. The DNA ends 1 residue before the CDR3 does, and the rest of the CDR3 is filled in from the germline J gene. This chain links TRBV26 with TRBJ1-2, with a weak D call TRBD1 (5 bases). CDR3 length equals 13 residues. V was pared by 4 bases and J by 2 bases, with 8 bases between. Per the germline V gene, CDR1 is KGHPV and CDR2 is FQNQEV (reference sequence). Here the CDR3 reads CASSPGHNSDYTF. The sequenced CDR3 bases are TGTGCCAGCAGTCCCGGACATAACTCCGACTACACC.

Turning to this clone: Germline and genes: mouse. The read terminates 1 residue before the CDR3 end, so the remaining end is supplied by the germline J gene. This chain connects TRBV19 to TRBJ2-5, with TRBD2 identical over 9 bases. The CDR3 length is 16 residues. Per the germline V gene, CDR1 is FNHDT and CDR2 is SITEND (reference sequence). J lost 2 bases, V lost 3 bases, and 7 bases had no gene match. The CDR3 here is CASSNWGEMGQDTQYF. The CDR3 bases that were read are TGTGCCAGCAGTAACTGGGGGGAGATGGGCCAAGACACCCAGTAC.

There are a few counts of this clone. Gene names follow the mouse nomenclature. CDR3 bases read: TGTGCCAGCAGCCAAGAAGGGGGACATAACGAAAGATTATTT. This sequence encodes CASSQEGGHNERLF. The entire CDR3 is CASSQEGGHNERLFF. The V gene is TRBV2, the J gene TRBJ1-4, with D tentatively TRBD1 (6 bases). The read comes to an end 1 residue before the CDR3 does, leaving the germline J gene to fill in the end. CDR1 and CDR2 from the germline V gene are LGHNA and YSYQKL. V was shortened by 0 bases and J by 5 bases, with 10 bases between the two germline ends. The CDR3 has 15 amino acids.

Turning to this clone: Each gene name is a mouse one. The CDR3 is cut off 1 residue early in the read; its end comes from the germline J gene. The gene calls are TRBV2 and TRBJ2-3; tentatively, D is TRBD1 (6 bases). Trimming took off 4 bases at V and 4 bases at J, with 9 bases between the two ends. CDR1 is LGHNA, CDR2 YSYQKL, per germline. CDR3 size: 13 residues. CDR3 in amino acids: CASSPRGSETLYF. CDR3 DNA, as far as it was read: TGTGCCAGCAGCCCCAGGGGTTCAGAAACGCTGTAT.

A note on this clone: The genes and germline here are from mouse. The CDR3 end is not reached by the read, which stops 1 residue before it; the germline J gene fills it in. This sequence joins TRBV5 and TRBJ2-4; TRBD2 agrees at 9 bases. The V gene end was trimmed by 2 bases and the J gene end by 1 base; junction bases not matched to a gene: 1. The CDR3 extends over 15 amino acids. Looked up from germline, CDR1 is LGHNA and CDR2 is YNLKQL (reference sequence). The CDR3 reads CASSQNWGGQNTLYF. The part of the CDR3 DNA that was read is TGTGCCAGCAGCCAAAACTGGGGGGGTCAAAACACCTTGTAC.

Turning to this clone: The genes are named according to mouse. The read halts 1 residue ahead of the CDR3 end, with the missing end drawn from the germline J gene. The V gene is TRBV15, the J gene TRBJ2-5; D unclear. V was shortened by 4 bases and J by 4 bases, with 9 bases between the two germline ends. The CDR3 consists of 13 residues. Germline V CDR1 and CDR2: SGHND, FRSKSL. CDR3 sequence reads: CASSSRIKDTQYF. The CDR3 DNA, read in part, is TGTGCCAGCAGTTCCCGCATCAAAGACACCCAGTAC.

Notes on this clone: All gene names here are mouse names. The missing CDR3 end, 1 residue past where the read stops, is filled in from the germline J gene. This chain joins TRBV12-2 and TRBJ2-3; 8 positions agree with TRBD1. With V trimmed by 2 bases and J by 3 bases, 0 bases remained unmatched. This CDR3 is built from 13 residues. Germline loops: CDR1 SGHLS, CDR2 HYDKME. CDR3 bases read: TGTGCCAGCTCTCGGGACAGGGCAGAAACGCTGTAT. It codes for CASSRDRAETLY. The CDR3 in its entirety is CASSRDRAETLYF.

This clone was recorded a few times. All gene names here are mouse names. Sequencing ends 1 residue short of the CDR3 end; the germline J gene provides the rest. This chain connects TRBV13-3 to TRBJ2-7; unclear D gene. The CDR3 loop spans 12 amino acids. The germline V gene encodes CDR1 NNHDY and CDR2 SYVADS. The ends were cut back, 2 bases at V and 4 bases at J, with 7 bases in the middle. CDR3: CASSELGYEQYF. CDR3 bases read: TGTGCCAGCAGTGAGTTGGGATATGAACAGTAC.

This clone came up once. Any gene name here is a mouse gene name. The read is 1 residue too short to cover the CDR3 end, so that end is filled in from the germline J gene. The chain carries TRBV19 and TRBJ1-1, with a possible D match to TRBD1 (5 bases). Between the trimmed V and J ends, which lost 2 bases and 6 bases, there was a span of 8 bases. Germline values: CDR1 FNHDT, CDR2 SITEND (reference sequence). CDR3 size: 12 residues. Partial CDR3 DNA: TGTGCCAGCAGTATTGGGGCACCAGAAGTCTTC. Its protein product is CASSIGAPEVF. The CDR3 reads in full as CASSIGAPEVFF.

Turning to this clone: Mouse names are used for the genes. The read ends 1 residue shy of where the CDR3 ends; the end is completed using the germline J gene. The rearrangement joins TRBV20 to TRBJ2-4; TRBD2 agrees at 10 bases. The V gene end was trimmed by 6 bases and the J gene end by 4 bases; junction bases not matched to a gene: 4. Germline V gives CDR1 GFQATS, CDR2 STVNSAI. The CDR3 is 13 amino acids. CDR3 DNA, as far as it was read: TGTGGTGCGTCCGGGACTGGGGAAAACACCTTGTAC. Translated: CGASGTGENTLY. The entire CDR3 protein is CGASGTGENTLYF.